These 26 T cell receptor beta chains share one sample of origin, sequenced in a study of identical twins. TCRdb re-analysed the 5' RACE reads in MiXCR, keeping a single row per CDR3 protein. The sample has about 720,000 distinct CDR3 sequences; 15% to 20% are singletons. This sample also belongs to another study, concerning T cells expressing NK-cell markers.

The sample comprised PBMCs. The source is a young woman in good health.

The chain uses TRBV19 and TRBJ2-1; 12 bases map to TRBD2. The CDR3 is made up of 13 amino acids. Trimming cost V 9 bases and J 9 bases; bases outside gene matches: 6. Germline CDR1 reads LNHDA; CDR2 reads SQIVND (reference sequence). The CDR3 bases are TGTGCCAGGCGACTAGCGGGAGTTAGTGAGCAGTTCTTC. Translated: CARRLAGVSEQFF. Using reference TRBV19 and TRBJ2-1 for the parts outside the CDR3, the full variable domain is DGGITQSPKYLFRKEGQNVTLSCEQNLNHDAMYWYRQDPGQGLRLIYYSQIVNDFQKGDIAEGYSVSREKKESFPLTVTSAQKNPTAFYLCARRLAGVSEQFFGPGTRLTVL.

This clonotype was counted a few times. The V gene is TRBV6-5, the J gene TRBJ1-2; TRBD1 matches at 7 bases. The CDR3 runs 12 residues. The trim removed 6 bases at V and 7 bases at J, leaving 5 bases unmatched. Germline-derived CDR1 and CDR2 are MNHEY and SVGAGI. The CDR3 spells CASSDREAGYTF. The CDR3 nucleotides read TGTGCCAGCAGCGACAGGGAGGCTGGCTACACCTTC.

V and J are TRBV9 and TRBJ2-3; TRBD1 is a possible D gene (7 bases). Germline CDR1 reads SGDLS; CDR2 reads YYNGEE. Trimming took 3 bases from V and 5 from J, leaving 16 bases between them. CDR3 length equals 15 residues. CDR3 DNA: TGTGCCAGCAGCGGACAGGGAGGAGCTGAAGATACGCAGTATTTT. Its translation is CASSGQGGAEDTQYF.

CDR3 coding DNA: TGCAGTGCTAGACTCCTAGCGGCATTCGAGCAGTTCTTC. Translation: CSARLLAAFEQFF. V and J are TRBV20-1 and TRBJ2-1; 7 nucleotides match TRBD2. CDR3 length: 13 amino acids. Germline CDR1 is DFQATT and CDR2 is SNEGSKA (reference sequence). V shed 2 bases and J 10 bases; nucleotides not matched to a gene: 8.

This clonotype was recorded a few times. CDR3 in DNA: TGCGCCAGCAGCCAAGTAGCGGGAGCTGGCGAGCAGTACTTC. It translates to CASSQVAGAGEQYF. The rearrangement uses TRBV4-3 and TRBJ2-7; 9 bases map to TRBD2. V lost 1 base to trimming and J lost 6 bases; unmatched junction nucleotides: 4. The CDR3 consists of 14 residues. Germline V gives CDR1 LGHNA, CDR2 YSLEER.

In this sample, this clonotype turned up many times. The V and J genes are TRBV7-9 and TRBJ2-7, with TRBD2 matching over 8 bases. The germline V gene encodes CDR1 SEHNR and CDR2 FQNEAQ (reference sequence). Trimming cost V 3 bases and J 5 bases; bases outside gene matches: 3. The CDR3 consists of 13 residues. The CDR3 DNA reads TGTGCCAGCAGCTTTAGCGGGGCCAACGAGCAGTACTTC. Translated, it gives CASSFSGANEQYF.

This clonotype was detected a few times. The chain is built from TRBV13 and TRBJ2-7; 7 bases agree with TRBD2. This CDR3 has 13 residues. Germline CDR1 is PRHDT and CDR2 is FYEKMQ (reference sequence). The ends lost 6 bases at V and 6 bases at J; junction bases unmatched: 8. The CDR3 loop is CASSYGEGSEQYF. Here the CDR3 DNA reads TGTGCCAGCAGTTACGGGGAGGGGTCCGAGCAGTACTTC. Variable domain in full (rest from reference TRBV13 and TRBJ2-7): AAGVIQSPRHLIKEKRETATLKCYPIPRHDTVYWYQQGPGQDPQFLISFYEKMQSDKGSIPDRFSAQQFSDYHSELNMSSLELGDSALYFCASSYGEGSEQYFGPGTRLTVT.

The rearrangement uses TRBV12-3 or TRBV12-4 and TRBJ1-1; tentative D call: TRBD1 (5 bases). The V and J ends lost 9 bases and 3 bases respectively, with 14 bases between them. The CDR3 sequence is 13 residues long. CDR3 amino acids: CASSRGRYTEAFF. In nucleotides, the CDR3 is TGTGCCAGTTCCCGGGGGAGGTACACTGAAGCTTTCTTT.

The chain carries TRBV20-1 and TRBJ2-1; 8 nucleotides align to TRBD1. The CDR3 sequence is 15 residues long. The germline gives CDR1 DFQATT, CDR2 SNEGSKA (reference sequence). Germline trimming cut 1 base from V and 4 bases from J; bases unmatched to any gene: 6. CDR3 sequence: CSARAGDRSYNEQFF. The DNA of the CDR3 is TGCAGTGCTAGAGCGGGGGACAGGTCGTACAATGAGCAGTTCTTC.

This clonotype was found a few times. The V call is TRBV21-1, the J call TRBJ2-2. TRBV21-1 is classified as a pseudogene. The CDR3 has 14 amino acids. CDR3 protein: CASKTLDCTGELFF. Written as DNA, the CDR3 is TGTGCCAGCAAAACGCTTGATTGCACCGGGGAGCTGTTTTTT.

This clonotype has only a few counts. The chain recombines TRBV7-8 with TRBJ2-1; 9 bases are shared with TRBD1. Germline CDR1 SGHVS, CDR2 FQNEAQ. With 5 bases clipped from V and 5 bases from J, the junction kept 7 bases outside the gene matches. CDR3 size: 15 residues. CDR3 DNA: TGTGCCAGCAGCCCTCCGGACAGGGGCAACAATGAGCAGTTCTTC. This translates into CASSPPDRGNNEQFF.

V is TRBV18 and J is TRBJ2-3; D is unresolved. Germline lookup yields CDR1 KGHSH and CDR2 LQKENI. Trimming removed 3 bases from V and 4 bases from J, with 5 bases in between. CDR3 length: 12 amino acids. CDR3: CASSPFADTQYF. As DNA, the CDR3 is TGTGCCAGCTCACCGTTCGCAGATACGCAGTATTTT.

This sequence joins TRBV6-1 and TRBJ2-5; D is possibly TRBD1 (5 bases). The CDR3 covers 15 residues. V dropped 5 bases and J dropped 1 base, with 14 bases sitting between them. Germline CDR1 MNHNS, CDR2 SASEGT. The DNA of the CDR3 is TGTGCCAGCAGTAAGGGGTTTTCGAGCCAAGAGACCCAGTACTTC. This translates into CASSKGFSSQETQYF.

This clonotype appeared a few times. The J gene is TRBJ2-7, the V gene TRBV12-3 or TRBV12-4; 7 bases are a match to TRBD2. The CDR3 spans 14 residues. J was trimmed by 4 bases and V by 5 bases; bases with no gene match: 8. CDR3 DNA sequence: TGTGCCAGCAGTACCCGGGAGGCAGTATACGAGCAGTACTTC. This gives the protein CASSTREAVYEQYF.

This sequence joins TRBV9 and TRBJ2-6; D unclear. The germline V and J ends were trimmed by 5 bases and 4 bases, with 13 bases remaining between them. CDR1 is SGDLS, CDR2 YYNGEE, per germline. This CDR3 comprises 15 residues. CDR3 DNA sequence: TGTGCCAGCAGTAGGGCGACGTACGGGGCCAACGTCCTGACTTTC. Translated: CASSRATYGANVLTF.

The chain's CDR3 is CASSLDRGLGAFF. CDR3 nucleotide sequence: TGTGCCAGCAGTTTGGACAGGGGCTTGGGGGCTTTCTTT. V is TRBV12-3 or TRBV12-4 and J is TRBJ1-1, with 9 bases that match TRBD1. The CDR3 runs to 13 residues. Germline trimming cut 3 bases from V and 11 bases from J; bases unmatched to any gene: 7.

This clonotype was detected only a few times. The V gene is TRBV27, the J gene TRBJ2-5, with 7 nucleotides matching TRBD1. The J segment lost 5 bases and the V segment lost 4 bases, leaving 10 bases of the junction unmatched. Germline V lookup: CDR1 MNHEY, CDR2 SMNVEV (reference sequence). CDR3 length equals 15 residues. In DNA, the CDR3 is TGTGCCAGCAGTTCTACAGGGGTCCGTGCGGAGACCCAGTACTTC. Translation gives CASSSTGVRAETQYF.

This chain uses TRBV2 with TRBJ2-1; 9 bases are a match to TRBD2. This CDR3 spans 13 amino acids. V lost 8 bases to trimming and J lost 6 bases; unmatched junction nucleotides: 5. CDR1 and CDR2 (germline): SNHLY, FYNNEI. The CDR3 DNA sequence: TGTGCCAGCCTTGGCGGGAGGGTCAATGAGCAGTTCTTC. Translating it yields CASLGGRVNEQFF.

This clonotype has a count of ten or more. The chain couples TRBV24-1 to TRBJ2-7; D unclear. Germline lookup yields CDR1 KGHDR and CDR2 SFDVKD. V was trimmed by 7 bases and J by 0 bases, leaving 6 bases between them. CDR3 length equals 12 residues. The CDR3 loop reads CATRLDSYEQYF. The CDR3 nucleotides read TGTGCCACCAGACTGGACTCCTACGAGCAGTACTTC.

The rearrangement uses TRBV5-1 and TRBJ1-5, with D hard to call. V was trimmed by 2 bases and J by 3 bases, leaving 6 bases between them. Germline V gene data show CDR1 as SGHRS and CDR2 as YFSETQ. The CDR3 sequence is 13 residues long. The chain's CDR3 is CASSFDPNQPQHF. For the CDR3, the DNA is TGCGCCAGCAGCTTCGATCCCAATCAGCCCCAGCATTTT.

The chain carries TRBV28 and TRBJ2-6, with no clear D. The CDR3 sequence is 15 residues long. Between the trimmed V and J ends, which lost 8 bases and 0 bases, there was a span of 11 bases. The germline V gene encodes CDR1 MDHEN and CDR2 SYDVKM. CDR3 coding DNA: TGTGCCAGCGCAGAAATTTCCTCTGGGGCCAACGTCCTGACTTTC. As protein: CASAEISSGANVLTF.

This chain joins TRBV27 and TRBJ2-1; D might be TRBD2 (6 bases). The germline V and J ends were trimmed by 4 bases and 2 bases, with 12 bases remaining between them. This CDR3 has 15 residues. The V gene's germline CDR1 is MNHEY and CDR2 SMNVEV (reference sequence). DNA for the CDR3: TGTGCCAGCAGTTGGACTAACGAGCCCTACAATGAGCAGTTCTTC. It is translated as CASSWTNEPYNEQFF.

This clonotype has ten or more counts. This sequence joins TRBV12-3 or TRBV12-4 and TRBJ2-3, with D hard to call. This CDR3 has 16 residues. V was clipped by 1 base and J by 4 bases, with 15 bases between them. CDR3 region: CASSLESFTGADTQYF. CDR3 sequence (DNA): TGTGCCAGCAGTTTAGAGTCCTTCACTGGGGCAGATACGCAGTATTTT.

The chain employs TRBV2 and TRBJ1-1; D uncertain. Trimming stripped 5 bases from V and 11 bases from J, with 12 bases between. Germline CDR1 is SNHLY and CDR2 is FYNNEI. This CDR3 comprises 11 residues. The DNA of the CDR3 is TGTGCCAGCAGTCCTACAATGGAGGCTTTCTTT. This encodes CASSPTMEAFF.

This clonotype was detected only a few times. Here the CDR3 DNA reads TGTGCCAGCAGTCCCCTGGGAGGTGCCCCCATCAACTATGGCTACACCTTC. It codes for CASSPLGGAPINYGYTF. The rearrangement uses TRBV12-3 or TRBV12-4 and TRBJ1-2; D unresolved. The CDR3 loop spans 17 amino acids. Between the trimmed V and J ends, which lost 5 bases and 2 bases, there was a span of 21 bases.

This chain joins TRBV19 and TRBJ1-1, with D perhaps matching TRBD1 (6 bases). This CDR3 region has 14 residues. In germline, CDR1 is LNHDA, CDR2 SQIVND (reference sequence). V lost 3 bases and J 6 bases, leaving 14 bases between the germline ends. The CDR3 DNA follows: TGTGCCAGTAGTATCACGGGGGCAGGCGCTGAAGCTTTCTTT. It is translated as CASSITGAGAEAFF.